This T cell receptor (beta chain) was sequenced during a study of cytotoxic CD8 clonotypes in ibrutinib-treated CLL. Study-wide points: Clonality increased at ibrutinib response, then returned toward baseline at progression.

Investigators sought sequencing depths of between 1 in 200,000 and 1 in 1 million T cells. TCRdb's table, derived via immunoSEQ multiplex PCR, lists solely in-frame clones and lacks some. The data show around 330,000 clones, approximately 67% seen once. This CDR3 region has 15 residues. V was cut by 0 bases and J by 3 bases, with 11 bases left in between. Germline CDR1 is LNHNV and CDR2 is YYDKDF (reference sequence). This clone was recorded a few times. What it binds is not known. Here the sequenced sample was PBMCs, taken after 36 months of ibrutinib treatment. This sequence was found in a human donor with chronic lymphocytic leukemia. This sequence joins TRBV15 and TRBJ1-2; D may be TRBD1 (5 bases). The CDR3 spells CATSRDSGSYYGYTF. DNA for the CDR3: TGTGCCACCAGCAGAGATTCAGGGAGCTACTATGGCTACACCTTC.